This is a list of T cell receptor beta chains from one sample in a study of blood T cell repertoires in COVID-19. Sequencing was performed with immunoSEQ multiplex PCR; in TCRdb, only in-frame clones are kept and a portion is missing. Of about 200,000 clones detected, roughly four fifths appear once; the ten largest clones hold around 7.5%. Sequenced: PBMCs or T cells enriched from blood (not recorded which). Receptors were obtained from a man aged 40-49 years who had recovered from COVID-19. Each CDR3 is given with its conserved first and last residue. The order of the fields is D gene, J gene, clone size, V gene, CDR3 DNA, CDR3 protein. A D gene is named only where the DNA matches it firmly. Not every row has a clone size; where given, it reads once, few, many or a size class.

d_gene: NA; j_gene: TRBJ1-3; abundance: few; v_gene: TRBV28; CDR3nt: TGTGCCAGCGCCTCTAGTGGAAACACCATATATTTT; CDR3aa: CASASSGNTIYF
d_gene: TRBD2; j_gene: TRBJ2-2; abundance: NA; v_gene: TRBV30; CDR3nt: TGTGCCTGGAGTGGAATGAGAGGACTAGCGGGGGGTCCGTTCACCGGGGAGCTGTTTTTT; CDR3aa: CAWSGMRGLAGGPFTGELFF
d_gene: NA; j_gene: TRBJ2-3; abundance: NA; v_gene: TRBV3-1/TRBV3-2; CDR3nt: TGTGCCAGCAGCCAAGTTCCGTCGGGTGCAGATACGCAGTATTTT; CDR3aa: CASSQVPSGADTQYF
d_gene: NA; j_gene: TRBJ1-5; abundance: NA; v_gene: TRBV19; CDR3nt: TGTGCCAGTAGTAATCGTTGGCAGGTTAGCAATCAGCCCCAGCATTTT; CDR3aa: CASSNRWQVSNQPQHF
d_gene: TRBD1; j_gene: TRBJ2-1; abundance: NA; v_gene: TRBV11-3; CDR3nt: TGTGCCAGCAGCCCTGGGACAGGGGGGTCCTACAATGAGCAGTTCTTC; CDR3aa: CASSPGTGGSYNEQFF
d_gene: TRBD2; j_gene: TRBJ2-3; abundance: few; v_gene: TRBV4-2; CDR3nt: TGTGCCAGCAGCCAAGAGGGACTAGCGGGACCCCGCGCAGTTAGCACGCAGTATTTT; CDR3aa: CASSQEGLAGPRAVSTQYF
d_gene: NA; j_gene: TRBJ2-4; abundance: NA; v_gene: TRBV13; CDR3nt: TGTGCCAGCAGCCTCCAGGGGGGAAAAAACATTCAGTACTTC; CDR3aa: CASSLQGGKNIQYF
d_gene: NA; j_gene: TRBJ2-1; abundance: once; v_gene: TRBV4-1; CDR3nt: TGCGCCAGCAGCCCGGGACTGCCCTACAATGAGCAGTTCTTC; CDR3aa: CASSPGLPYNEQFF
d_gene: TRBD1; j_gene: TRBJ1-2; abundance: once; v_gene: TRBV7-9; CDR3nt: TGTGCCAGCAGCCCCGGGACAGGGGCTTATGGCTACACCTTC; CDR3aa: CASSPGTGAYGYTF
d_gene: NA; j_gene: TRBJ1-2; abundance: NA; v_gene: TRBV6-5; CDR3nt: TGTGCCAGCAGACTCGACAGCCACTATGGCTACACCTTC; CDR3aa: CASRLDSHYGYTF
d_gene: TRBD1; j_gene: TRBJ1-2; abundance: NA; v_gene: TRBV18; CDR3nt: TGTGCCAGCTCACCCTCGAATAGGGGGCGGACTAACTATGGCTACACCTTC; CDR3aa: CASSPSNRGRTNYGYTF
d_gene: NA; j_gene: TRBJ1-5; abundance: NA; v_gene: TRBV12-3/TRBV12-4; CDR3nt: TGTGCCAGCAGTCTTACAGGGCCGGGGCCCCAGCATTTT; CDR3aa: CASSLTGPGPQHF
d_gene: TRBD1; j_gene: TRBJ1-2; abundance: NA; v_gene: TRBV30; CDR3nt: TGTGCCTGGAGGGACAGGGCCCCGGGCTATGGCTACACCTTC; CDR3aa: CAWRDRAPGYGYTF
d_gene: NA; j_gene: TRBJ2-1; abundance: NA; v_gene: TRBV5-1; CDR3nt: TGCGCCAGCAGCGGAGAGGGACACCTCTACAATGAGCAGTTCTTC; CDR3aa: CASSGEGHLYNEQFF
d_gene: NA; j_gene: TRBJ1-5; abundance: NA; v_gene: TRBV7-9; CDR3nt: TGTGCCAGCAGCTTAGGCGGAAATAGCAATCAGCCCCAGCATTTT; CDR3aa: CASSLGGNSNQPQHF
d_gene: NA; j_gene: TRBJ2-5; abundance: NA; v_gene: TRBV3-1/TRBV3-2; CDR3nt: TGTGCCAGCAGCCGAAACAGGGTCCAAGAGACCCAGTACTTC; CDR3aa: CASSRNRVQETQYF
d_gene: NA; j_gene: TRBJ2-7; abundance: NA; v_gene: TRBV5-1; CDR3nt: TGCGCCAGCAGCCCCGGACCCGGGACCTACGAGCAGTACTTC; CDR3aa: CASSPGPGTYEQYF
d_gene: NA; j_gene: TRBJ1-5; abundance: NA; v_gene: TRBV6-5; CDR3nt: TGTGCCAGCAGTTACTCAGAGAATCAGCCCCAGCATTTT; CDR3aa: CASSYSENQPQHF
d_gene: NA; j_gene: TRBJ1-6; abundance: once; v_gene: TRBV27; CDR3nt: TGTGCCAGCAAACTAGACAGGAGGAATAATTCACCCCTCCACTTT; CDR3aa: CASKLDRRNNSPLHF
d_gene: NA; j_gene: TRBJ1-2; abundance: NA; v_gene: TRBV14; CDR3nt: TGTGCCAGCAGCCGTCAGTTAATGCGCGGGGCCTCTAACTATGGCTACACCTTC; CDR3aa: CASSRQLMRGASNYGYTF
d_gene: NA; j_gene: TRBJ1-1; abundance: few; v_gene: TRBV7-9; CDR3nt: TGTGCCAGCAGCATCGACAGCACTGAAGCTTTCTTT; CDR3aa: CASSIDSTEAFF
d_gene: NA; j_gene: TRBJ2-1; abundance: NA; v_gene: TRBV29-1; CDR3nt: TGCAGCGTGGCCAAACCCTACAATGAGCAGTTCTTC; CDR3aa: CSVAKPYNEQFF